This T cell receptor (beta chain) came from a study of post-analysis software for immune sequencing data. About the research overall: The courses of disease that were included comprised relapsing-remitting, secondary progressive and progressive-relapsing multiple sclerosis.

Unique molecular identifiers were built into the TCR beta cDNA libraries. cDNA molecules numbering roughly 500,000 came from about 1 to 10 million T cells. TCRdb processed the PCR reads anew with MiXCR; each CDR3 protein has one entry. The profile covers roughly 200,000 distinct CDR3 sequences, with roughly 28% appearing a single time and 3% to 4% taken by the ten largest. CDR3 size: 13 residues. CDR1 is SGHVS, CDR2 FNYEAQ, per germline. Study observations and caveats: Compared with controls, patients showed significantly lower normalized Chao1 diversity. With TRBV5-6, TRBV5-1 and TRBV20-1 included, 4 to 6 TRBV segments were more frequent in patients than in controls.

Turning to this clonotype: Its antigen remains unknown.

The chain combines TRBV7-6 with TRBJ2-5; D perhaps matches TRBD1 (5 bases). The DNA end lines up better with TRBJ2-7; the J call may be wrong. The TCR sequence derives from a girl aged 2-17 years with multiple sclerosis. The source material was blood. CDR3 loop: CASSLGQRYEQYF. Written as DNA, the CDR3 is TGTGCCAGCAGCTTAGGACAGCGCTACGAGCAGTACTTC.